Presented here are 14 T cell receptor beta chains from one specimen sequenced in a study of blood T cell repertoires in COVID-19. Clones were read by immunoSEQ multiplex PCR, and TCRdb kept only the in-frame ones, dropping some. The sample holds 200,000 or so clones, roughly nine tenths seen once. The sample taken for sequencing was peripheral blood. The receptors come from an older woman with acute or convalescent COVID-19.

The genes are TRBV5-4 and TRBJ2-5; TRBD2 might be the D (6 bases). Per germline, CDR1 SGHNT and CDR2 YYREEE (reference sequence). V was clipped by 3 bases and J by 3 bases, with 12 bases between them. This CDR3 comprises 14 residues. CDR3: CASSYSGTEETQYF. Here the CDR3 DNA reads TGTGCCAGCAGCTATTCCGGGACTGAAGAGACCCAGTACTTC.

As DNA, the CDR3 is TGTGCCATCAGGGCACAGGCGAACACTGAAGCTTTCTTT. Amino acid sequence: CAIRAQANTEAFF. The V gene is TRBV10-3, the J gene TRBJ1-1, with D maybe TRBD1 (5 bases). Germline V lookup: CDR1 ENHRY, CDR2 SYGVKD. CDR3 length: 13 residues. Deletions cut 6 bases from V and 1 base from J, with 9 bases between.

The chain is built from TRBV10-3 and TRBJ2-3; D might be TRBD1 (6 bases). Trimming left V 7 bases short and J 0 bases short, with 11 bases between. CDR1 ENHRY and CDR2 SYGVKD come from the germline V gene. CDR3 length equals 14 residues. The CDR3 region has the DNA TGTGCCATCAAGGGGACATATAGCACAGATACGCAGTATTTT. It codes for CAIKGTYSTDTQYF.

The J gene is TRBJ2-5, the V gene TRBV19; possibly TRBD1 for D (6 bases). The germline V gene has CDR1 LNHDA and CDR2 SQIVND (reference sequence). Trimming removed 8 bases at V and 1 base at J, with 17 bases between. CDR3 size: 15 residues. CDR3 in amino acids: CASGPGAQVQETQYF. The CDR3 region has the DNA TGTGCCAGTGGTCCAGGGGCACAAGTCCAAGAGACCCAGTACTTC.

This clone occurred once. This rearrangement joins TRBV7-2 to TRBJ1-4; tentatively, D is TRBD1 (5 bases). Germline V gene sequence: CDR1 SGHTA, CDR2 FQGNSA. The germline V and J ends were trimmed by 4 bases and 8 bases, with 14 bases remaining between them. This CDR3 has 14 residues. The CDR3 coding sequence is TGTGCCAGCAGCTCAGGGTTAAGGAAGGAAAAACTGTTTTTT. Its protein product is CASSSGLRKEKLFF.

As DNA, the CDR3 is TGTGCCAGCAGCCCTCAGGGGGACGGTGGAAACACCATATATTTT. It translates to CASSPQGDGGNTIYF. The chain joins TRBV9 to TRBJ1-3; 7 nucleotides match TRBD1. The CDR3 spans 15 residues. J lost 3 bases, V lost 4 bases, and 7 bases had no gene match. From germline, CDR1 is SGDLS and CDR2 YYNGEE.

This rearrangement joins TRBV3-1 (or the pseudogene TRBV3-2) to TRBJ2-7, with D perhaps matching TRBD1 (6 bases). The CDR3 contains 13 residues. The germline CDR1 and CDR2 sequences are LGHDT and YNNKEL (reference sequence). Trimming removed 4 bases from V and 2 bases from J, with 9 bases in between. The CDR3 DNA follows: TGTGCCAGCAGCCGCAGGGGAACCTACGAGCAGTACTTC. Its translation is CASSRRGTYEQYF.

The chain combines TRBV9 with TRBJ1-6, with D uncertain. Germline CDR1 and CDR2: SGDLS and YYNGEE. V shed 1 base and J shed 6 bases, with 8 bases lying between them. This CDR3 contains 14 residues. CDR3 coding DNA: TGTGCCAGCAGCGTAAGGGAGGGTAATTCACCCCTCCACTTT. This sequence encodes CASSVREGNSPLHF.

This chain links TRBV5-1 with TRBJ1-1; unclear D gene. There are 11 residues in the CDR3. Germline values: CDR1 SGHRS, CDR2 YFSETQ. The V gene lost 5 bases and the J gene lost 1 base, with 3 bases spanning the gap. As DNA, the CDR3 is TGCGCCAGCAGGCGGAACACTGAAGCTTTCTTT. Translating gives CASRRNTEAFF.

This chain uses TRBV2 with TRBJ1-5; D is undetermined. The V and J ends lost 9 bases and 2 bases respectively, with 11 bases between them. From germline, CDR1 is SNHLY and CDR2 FYNNEI. The CDR3 runs to 13 residues. This CDR3 is CASSGTGNQPQHF. The CDR3 DNA is TGTGCCAGTTCCGGCACAGGCAATCAGCCCCAGCATTTT.

The chain employs TRBV6-5 and TRBJ2-7; D is ambiguous. Germline values: CDR1 MNHEY, CDR2 SVGAGI. The CDR3 is 13 amino acids. Trimming left V 5 bases short and J 3 bases short, with 11 bases between. CDR3 in amino acids: CASSSIPVYEQYF. Here the CDR3 DNA reads TGTGCCAGCAGTAGCATCCCTGTCTACGAGCAGTACTTC.

This chain joins TRBV28 and TRBJ2-7, with a weak D call TRBD1 (6 bases). CDR1 and CDR2 (germline): MDHEN, SYDVKM. V was shortened by 9 bases and J by 2 bases, with 17 bases between the two germline ends. This CDR3 is 14 amino acids long. The DNA of the CDR3 is TGTGCCAGTTCCCCGGGACAAATGGCCTACGAGCAGTACTTC. Translated, it gives CASSPGQMAYEQYF.

The chain employs TRBV7-6 and TRBJ2-1; 10 nucleotides agree with TRBD1. The V gene's germline CDR1 is SGHVS and CDR2 FNYEAQ. The V segment lost 5 bases and the J segment 0 bases; nucleotides outside the gene matches: 7. The CDR3 is made up of 17 amino acids. The CDR3 loop reads CASSTRTGGFSYNEQFF. CDR3 coding DNA: TGTGCCAGCAGCACTCGGACAGGGGGGTTCTCCTACAATGAGCAGTTCTTC.

J is TRBJ1-5 and V is TRBV5-4, with D possibly matching TRBD1 (6 bases). Trimming cost V 6 bases and J 4 bases, with 23 bases left between them. Germline-derived CDR1 and CDR2 are SGHNT and YYREEE (reference sequence). CDR3 length equals 17 residues. The CDR3, as DNA: TGTGCCAGCAATTTGAAGTGGGCAGGGGTGGGAAATCAGCCCCAGCATTTT. Translating it yields CASNLKWAGVGNQPQHF.